This T cell receptor (beta chain) was identified during a study of technical replicates of blood from a handful of donors. V was trimmed by 7 bases and J by 6 bases, leaving 5 bases between them. Germline CDR1 reads MNHNS; CDR2 reads SASEGT. This CDR3 region has 10 residues. Only in-frame clones appear in the TCRdb table, and some are missing; sequencing was by immunoSEQ multiplex PCR. The sample has more than 70,000 clones; around 96% are singletons. The sample consisted of T cells isolated from PBMCs. The chain joins TRBV6-1 to TRBJ2-3, with D possibly matching TRBD1 (5 bases). The clonotype originates from a human donor in good health. DNA of the CDR3: TGTGCCAGCAAGGGGGATACGCAGTATTTT. It codes for CASKGDTQYF.